This paragraph covers one T cell receptor (beta chain) sequence. Then a second PCR, running about 6 to 12 cycles, was carried out with a sample-barcoded 5' primer and a J-beta primer mix. TCRdb passed the 5' RACE reads through MiXCR, listing each CDR3 protein once. The sample holds over 1,500,000 distinct CDR3 sequences, about 39% seen once. This sample was taken from a study of blood T cells in healthy people across ages. The source material was blood. The TCR sequence derives from a human donor in good health.

The CDR3 DNA is TGTGCCAGCATCAGGACAGGGGCCGAGCAGTACTTC. It specifies CASIRTGAEQYF. V gene TRBV2 combines with J gene TRBJ2-4; 9 bases line up with TRBD1. The J call could be wrong; TRBJ2-7 is a better fit for the DNA end. The germline V gene encodes CDR1 SNHLY and CDR2 FYNNEI. The CDR3 length is 12 residues.